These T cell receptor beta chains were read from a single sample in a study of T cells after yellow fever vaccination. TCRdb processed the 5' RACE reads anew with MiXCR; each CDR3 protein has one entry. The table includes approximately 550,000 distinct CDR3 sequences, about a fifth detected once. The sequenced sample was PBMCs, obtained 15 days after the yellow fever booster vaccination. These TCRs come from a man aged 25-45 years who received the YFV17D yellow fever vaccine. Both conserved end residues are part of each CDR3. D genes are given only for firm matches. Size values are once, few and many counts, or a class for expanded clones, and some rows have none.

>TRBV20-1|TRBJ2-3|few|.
CSATGLGTQYF
TGCAGCGCTACCGGTTTGGGTACGCAGTATTTT
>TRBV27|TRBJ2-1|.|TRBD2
CASSLPEFYGSGDVREQFF
TGTGCCAGCAGTTTACCTGAATTCTATGGTAGCGGGGACGTCAGGGAGCAGTTCTTC
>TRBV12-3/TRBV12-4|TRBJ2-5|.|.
CASRRTDSVTQYF
TGTGCCAGCAGAAGGACCGACTCGGTAACCCAGTACTTC
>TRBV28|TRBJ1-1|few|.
CASSRRDMNTEAFF
TGTGCCAGCAGTCGAAGGGACATGAACACTGAAGCTTTCTTT
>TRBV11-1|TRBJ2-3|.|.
CASSIRAWSGGSTDTQYF
TGTGCCAGCAGCATACGCGCGTGGAGCGGAGGGAGCACAGATACGCAGTATTTT
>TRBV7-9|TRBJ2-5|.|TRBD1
CASSQRGRQGEQETQYF
TGTGCCAGCAGTCAGAGGGGTCGACAGGGGGAGCAAGAGACCCAGTACTTC
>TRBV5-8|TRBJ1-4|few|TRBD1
CASSLGSGGEKKLFF
TGTGCCAGCAGCCTTGGGTCAGGGGGCGAGAAAAAACTGTTTTTT
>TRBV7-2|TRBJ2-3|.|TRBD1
CASSYIRQGATDTQYF
TGTGCCAGCAGCTACATAAGACAGGGGGCCACAGATACGCAGTATTTT
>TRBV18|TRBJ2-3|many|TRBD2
CASSPASGRTDTQYF
TGTGCCAGCTCACCGGCTAGCGGGAGAACAGATACGCAGTATTTT
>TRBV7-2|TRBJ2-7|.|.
CASSLTVSQWTYEQYF
TGTGCCAGCAGCTTAACCGTGTCCCAGTGGACGTACGAGCAGTACTTC
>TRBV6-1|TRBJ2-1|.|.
CASRRDEGPDEQFF
TGTGCCTCCAGACGGGACGAAGGACCCGATGAGCAGTTCTTC
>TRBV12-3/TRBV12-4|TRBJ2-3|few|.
CASSLLASSTDTQYF
TGTGCCAGCAGTTTATTAGCGTCTAGCACAGATACGCAGTATTTT
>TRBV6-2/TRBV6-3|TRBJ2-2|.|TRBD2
CASSITSGSSTGELFF
TGTGCCAGCAGCATAACTAGCGGGAGCAGCACCGGGGAGCTGTTTTTT
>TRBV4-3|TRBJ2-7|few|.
CASSQGAWDPEQYF
TGCGCCAGCAGCCAAGGAGCGTGGGACCCAGAGCAGTACTTC
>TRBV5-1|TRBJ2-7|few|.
CASSIGYRLGYEQYF
TGCGCCAGCTCGATCGGATACCGGTTGGGTTACGAGCAGTACTTC
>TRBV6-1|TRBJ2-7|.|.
CASKVGWASYEQYF
TGTGCCAGCAAGGTAGGATGGGCCTCCTACGAGCAGTACTTC
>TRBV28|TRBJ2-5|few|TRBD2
CASSAPGRLAAETQYF
TGTGCCAGCAGTGCTCCCGGGAGACTAGCGGCCGAGACCCAGTACTTC
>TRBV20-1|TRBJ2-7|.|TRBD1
CSARDPQGAYEQYF
TGCAGTGCTAGAGACCCTCAGGGGGCCTACGAGCAGTACTTC
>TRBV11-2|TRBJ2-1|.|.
CASSSGVVGGATYNEQFF
TGTGCCAGCAGCTCTGGGGTAGTTGGGGGGGCGACCTACAATGAGCAGTTCTTC
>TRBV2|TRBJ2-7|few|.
CANIDAPNYEQYF
TGTGCCAACATCGATGCCCCCAATTACGAGCAGTACTTC
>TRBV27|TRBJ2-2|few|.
CASKRERNTGELFF
TGTGCCAGCAAAAGGGAGAGGAACACCGGGGAGCTGTTTTTT
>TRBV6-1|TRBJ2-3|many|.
CASSPRASTDTQYF
TGTGCCAGCAGTCCACGGGCTAGCACAGATACGCAGTATTTT
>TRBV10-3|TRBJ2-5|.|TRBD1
CAISPAGGRFEETQYF
TGTGCCATCAGCCCTGCAGGGGGCCGATTTGAAGAGACCCAGTACTTC
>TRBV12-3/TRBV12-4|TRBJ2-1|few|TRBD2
CASRPRAGGPDEQFF
TGTGCCAGCAGGCCCAGGGCGGGAGGGCCCGATGAGCAGTTCTTC
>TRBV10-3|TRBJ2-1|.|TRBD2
CAITPTSSESEQFF
TGTGCCATCACCCCGACTAGCAGCGAGAGTGAGCAGTTCTTC
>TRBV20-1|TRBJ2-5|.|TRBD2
CSAKLAGGPAPPETQYF
TGCAGCGCGAAACTAGCGGGAGGGCCCGCACCCCCAGAGACCCAGTACTTC
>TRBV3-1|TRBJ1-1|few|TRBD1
CASSQGQGVPTEAFF
TGTGCCAGCAGCCAGGGACAGGGAGTACCCACTGAAGCTTTCTTT
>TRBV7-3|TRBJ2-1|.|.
CASSLTLGNREQFF
TGTGCCAGCAGCTTAACTCTCGGCAACAGAGAGCAGTTCTTC
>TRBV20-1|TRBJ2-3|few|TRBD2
CSARKLAGVGDTQYF
TGCAGTGCTAGAAAACTAGCGGGAGTGGGAGATACGCAGTATTTT
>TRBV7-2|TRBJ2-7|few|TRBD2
CASSLGGGTRGYEQYF
TGTGCCAGCAGCTTAGGGGGGGGGACTAGAGGCTACGAGCAGTACTTC
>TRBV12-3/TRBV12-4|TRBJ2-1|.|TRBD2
CASSFRGLAEKYNEQFF
TGTGCCAGCAGTTTTCGGGGACTAGCGGAGAAATACAATGAGCAGTTCTTC
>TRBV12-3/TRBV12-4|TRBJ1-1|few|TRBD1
CASSLGTGANGAEAFF
TGTGCCAGCAGTTTGGGGACAGGGGCCAATGGGGCTGAAGCTTTCTTT
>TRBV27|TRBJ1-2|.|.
CASSLSLPGLNYGYTF
TGTGCCAGCAGTTTATCGCTGCCAGGCCTTAACTATGGCTACACCTTC
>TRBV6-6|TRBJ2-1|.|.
CASSFRLDEQFF
TGTGCCAGCAGTTTTCGACTGGATGAGCAGTTCTTC
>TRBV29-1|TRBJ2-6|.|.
CSATLVAEGVLTF
TGCAGCGCTACCTTGGTTGCAGAGGGGGTCCTGACTTTC
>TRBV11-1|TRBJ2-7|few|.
CASSLRSGVYEQYF
TGTGCCAGCAGCCTCCGTAGTGGTGTCTACGAGCAGTACTTC
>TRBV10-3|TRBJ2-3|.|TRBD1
CATGQANPTDTQYF
TGTGCCACCGGACAGGCTAACCCCACAGATACGCAGTATTTT
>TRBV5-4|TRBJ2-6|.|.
CASSLVRNSGANVLTF
TGTGCCAGCAGCTTGGTTCGGAACTCTGGGGCCAACGTCCTGACTTTC
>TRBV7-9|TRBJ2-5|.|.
CASSFLAVQETQYF
TGTGCCAGCAGCTTTTTGGCGGTCCAAGAGACCCAGTACTTC
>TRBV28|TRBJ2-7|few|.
CASSEGALRGYEQYF
TGTGCCAGCAGTGAGGGTGCACTGAGGGGCTACGAGCAGTACTTC
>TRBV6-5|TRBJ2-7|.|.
CASSYGAGMSYEQYF
TGTGCCAGCAGTTACGGGGCGGGGATGTCCTACGAGCAGTACTTC
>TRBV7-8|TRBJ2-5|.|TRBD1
CASSGTQGAQETQYF
TGTGCCAGCAGCGGTACACAGGGGGCGCAGGAGACCCAGTACTTC
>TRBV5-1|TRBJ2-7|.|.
CASSRATGTRNSYEQYF
TGCGCCAGCAGCCGGGCTACCGGGACACGTAACTCCTACGAGCAGTACTTC
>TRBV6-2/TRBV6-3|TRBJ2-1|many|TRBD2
CASSYSSGSSYNEQFF
TGTGCCAGCAGTTACTCTAGCGGGAGCTCCTACAATGAGCAGTTCTTC
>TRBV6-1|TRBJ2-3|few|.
CASSPQNPTDTQYF
TGTGCCAGCAGTCCACAGAACCCCACAGATACGCAGTATTTT
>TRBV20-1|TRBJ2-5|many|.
CSPLILETQYF
TGCAGTCCACTAATCTTAGAGACCCAGTACTTC